The next 18 T cell receptor beta chains were all read from a single sample in a study of T cell repertoires in cytomegalovirus infection (dated 2019 in TCRdb). Data came from an Illumina HiSeq 1500. TCRdb redid the processing of the public reads, applying fastp at Q25 and MiXCR, and retained in-frame beta chains. Here each entry gathers all rows of one CDR3 protein and keeps the most common genes and DNA. For this sample there are about 920,000 distinct CDR3 sequences; 30% to 40% appear just once. The ten largest clones represent over 10% of the sample. No antigen is known for these receptors. The treatment or condition label, read with the paper, signifies: in vitro stimulation with specific CMV peptide epitopes to enrich CMV-specific T cells. This sample comprised cultured CD8+ T cells from PBMCs, obtained from culture after CMV antigen stimulation. These receptors were taken from a human donor in good health (CMV status not recorded). Some clones in this sample may be carry-over from other donors' samples.

For this clonotype: One junction end disagrees with the germline gene, perhaps due to a read error. This chain joins TRBV27 and TRBJ2-1; D ambiguous. The CDR3 spans 13 residues. Germline V lookup: CDR1 MNHEY, CDR2 SMNVEV (reference sequence). In DNA form, the CDR3 reads TGTACCAGCAGTCCAGGAGAGGTCTATGAGCAGTTCTTC. Translated, it gives CTSSPGEVYEQFF.

The chain links TRBV7-6 to TRBJ1-4; no clear D. Between the trimmed V and J ends, which lost 5 bases and 3 bases, there was a span of 10 bases. The germline gives CDR1 SGHVS, CDR2 FNYEAQ. This CDR3 has 14 amino acids. DNA of the CDR3: TGTGCCAGCAGCACCAGAGGGTCTAATGAAAAACTGTTTTTT. Residues: CASSTRGSNEKLFF.

This clonotype was counted many times. In DNA form, the CDR3 reads TGTGCCAGCGCCCTTTACCCCGGGGGCGCGGACACTGAAGCTTTCTTT. This translates into CASALYPGGADTEAFF. The chain has TRBV7-6 and TRBJ1-1; D perhaps matches TRBD1 (6 bases). The CDR3 sequence is 16 residues long. The V end lost 8 bases, the J end lost 3 bases, and 22 bases lay between the germline ends. Germline assignment: CDR1 SGHVS and CDR2 FNYEAQ.

This clonotype was detected many times. The chain uses TRBV7-2 and TRBJ2-1; 7 nucleotides align to TRBD1. Germline loops: CDR1 SGHTA, CDR2 FQGNSA. The CDR3 spans 13 residues. V lost 5 bases to trimming and J lost 7 bases; unmatched junction nucleotides: 5. Here the CDR3 reads CASSPTGPNEQFF. DNA of the CDR3: TGTGCCAGCAGCCCGACAGGGCCAAATGAGCAGTTCTTC.

This chain connects TRBV7-6 to TRBJ2-3; D may be TRBD2 (5 bases). Trimming took off 5 bases at V and 0 bases at J, with 15 bases between the two ends. CDR3 length equals 16 residues. In germline, CDR1 is SGHVS, CDR2 FNYEAQ. CDR3 DNA sequence: TGTGCCAGCAGCCCTGAGGGTCTGGGTAGCACAGATACGCAGTATTTT. It yields the protein CASSPEGLGSTDTQYF.

The V and J genes are TRBV6-6 and TRBJ1-2, with 10 positions matching TRBD1. CDR3 length: 14 residues. Germline V gene data show CDR1 as MNHNY and CDR2 as SVGAGI (reference sequence). Germline trimming cut 0 bases from V and 10 bases from J; bases unmatched to any gene: 5. DNA for the CDR3: TGTGCCAGCAGTTACTCGGGGACAGGGGATTTCTACACCTTC. Its translation: CASSYSGTGDFYTF.

This clonotype showed up just a few times. The chain links TRBV12-3 or TRBV12-4 to TRBJ2-5; 12 bases align to TRBD2. The CDR3 has 17 residues. V trimming: 3 bases; J trimming: 7 bases; junction bases outside the gene matches: 12. CDR3 loop: CASSFTSGGTKQGTQYF. The CDR3, as DNA: TGTGCCAGCAGTTTTACTAGCGGGGGGACAAAACAGGGGACCCAGTACTTC.

The chain couples TRBV19 to TRBJ1-1, with a weak D call TRBD1 (6 bases). Trimming removed 6 bases at V and 1 base at J, with 12 bases between. There are 14 residues in the CDR3. CDR1 and CDR2 (germline): LNHDA, SQIVND (reference sequence). CDR3 sequence reads: CASRRTAPNTEAFF. The CDR3 DNA is TGTGCCAGTAGGAGGACAGCCCCGAACACTGAAGCTTTCTTT.

The gene calls are TRBV5-5 and TRBJ1-1; maybe TRBD1 (6 bases). V shed 3 bases and J shed 3 bases, with 12 bases lying between them. Germline CDR1 SGHKS, CDR2 YYEKEE (reference sequence). The CDR3 loop spans 14 amino acids. The CDR3 reads CASSWFRGDTEAFF. For the CDR3, the DNA is TGTGCCAGCAGCTGGTTCAGGGGCGACACTGAAGCTTTCTTT.

This chain connects TRBV7-9 to TRBJ1-4, with TRBD1 matching 9 bases. Trimming cost V 5 bases and J 8 bases; bases outside gene matches: 6. Germline lookup yields CDR1 SEHNR and CDR2 FQNEAQ (reference sequence). This CDR3 region has 14 residues. CDR3 protein: CASSRDRAREKLFF. CDR3 DNA sequence: TGTGCCAGCAGCAGGGACAGGGCGAGAGAAAAACTGTTTTTT.

V usage is TRBV2 and J usage is TRBJ2-7, with D maybe TRBD1 (5 bases). Germline CDR1 reads SNHLY; CDR2 reads FYNNEI. V was cut by 7 bases and J by 2 bases, with 9 bases left in between. The CDR3 sequence is 12 residues long. The CDR3 reads CASNDSPYEQYF. The CDR3 DNA reads TGTGCCAGCAACGACAGCCCCTACGAGCAGTACTTC.

This clonotype was seen only a few times. The chain joins TRBV7-8 to TRBJ1-3; D is perhaps TRBD1 (6 bases). This CDR3 comprises 16 residues. V was cut by 5 bases and J by 0 bases, with 14 bases left in between. Germline-derived CDR1 and CDR2 are SGHVS and FQNEAQ. DNA for the CDR3: TGTGCCAGCAGCCTGGACAGTTCCTACTCTGGAAACACCATATATTTT. Protein: CASSLDSSYSGNTIYF.

This clonotype was observed a few times. V and J are TRBV20-1 and TRBJ2-7; the D is unclear. This CDR3 is 12 amino acids long. Germline V gene sequence: CDR1 DFQATT, CDR2 SNEGSKA (reference sequence). V lost 6 bases and J 5 bases, leaving 14 bases between the germline ends. The CDR3 spells CSAALENNEQYF. The CDR3 DNA is TGCAGTGCCGCTCTAGAGAATAACGAGCAGTACTTC.

This clonotype was seen only a few times. This chain links TRBV6-2 or TRBV6-3 with TRBJ2-1, with a tentative D call TRBD2 (7 bases). Looked up from germline, CDR1 is MNHEY and CDR2 is SVGEGT. V was pared by 7 bases and J by 4 bases, with 14 bases between. This CDR3 is 14 amino acids long. Here the CDR3 reads CASTEGGVYNEQFF. DNA of the CDR3: TGTGCCAGCACCGAGGGGGGGGTATACAATGAGCAGTTCTTC.

The DNA of the CDR3 is TGTGCCAGCAGTTACTTGGACAGGGGGCAAGGCTACACCTTC. It codes for CASSYLDRGQGYTF. This chain joins TRBV6-2 or TRBV6-3 and TRBJ1-2, with 11 positions matching TRBD1. This CDR3 has 14 residues. Germline trimming cut 1 base from V and 8 bases from J; bases unmatched to any gene: 3. The germline V gene encodes CDR1 MNHEY and CDR2 SVGEGT.

This clonotype was observed a handful of times. The rearrangement joins TRBV20-1 to TRBJ2-1; D might be TRBD2 (5 bases). Germline V CDR1 and CDR2: DFQATT, SNEGSKA (reference sequence). V lost 6 bases to trimming and J lost 3 bases, with 18 bases between them. The CDR3 spans 15 residues. The CDR3 is CSATEDGGFYNEQFF. The CDR3 bases are TGCAGTGCCACCGAGGACGGAGGATTCTACAATGAGCAGTTCTTC.

This chain uses TRBV5-5 with TRBJ1-5; TRBD1 is a possible D gene (5 bases). Trimming took off 4 bases at V and 1 base at J, with 12 bases between the two ends. Germline-derived CDR1 and CDR2 are SGHKS and YYEKEE (reference sequence). The CDR3 totals 15 residues. CDR3 DNA: TGTGCCAGCAGCGACCGACAGCCGAGCAATCAGCCCCAGCATTTT. It encodes CASSDRQPSNQPQHF.

V and J are TRBV19 and TRBJ2-2; D is undetermined. Trimming took off 3 bases at V and 6 bases at J, with 11 bases between the two ends. Germline values: CDR1 LNHDA, CDR2 SQIVND (reference sequence). This CDR3 spans 14 amino acids. DNA of the CDR3: TGTGCCAGTAGTATTTCTCCCGGAGCCGGGGAGCTGTTTTTT. Residues: CASSISPGAGELFF. The complete variable domain, with remaining parts taken from reference TRBV19 and TRBJ2-2, reads DGGITQSPKYLFRKEGQNVTLSCEQNLNHDAMYWYRQDPGQGLRLIYYSQIVNDFQKGDIAEGYSVSREKKESFPLTVTSAQKNPTAFYLCASSISPGAGELFFGEGSRLTVL.